This T cell receptor beta chain was identified during a study of Tregs in tolerant kidney transplant recipients (dated by TCRdb to between 2019 and 2020). About the full investigation: Additional Treg samples were obtained from a roughly 3-day mixed lymphocyte reaction with belatacept, with some samples followed by a roughly 5-day donor restimulation, before recipient CD4+CD25+CD127- cells were sorted. During sorting of primary belatacept mixed lymphocyte reaction cultures, recipient cells were distinguished from donor cells with antibodies. The study applied TCRbeta sequencing to find donor-specific regulatory T cells before combined kidney and bone marrow transplantation and then followed those same cells after transplant. TCRbeta repertoire sequencing was used in a few healthy controls to compare several methods for expanding Tregs specific for an allogeneic donor.

For TCRbeta CDR3 sequencing, genomic DNA from the sorted cells was extracted using the QIAGEN DNeasy Blood and Tissue Kit. Through immunoSEQ, high-throughput TCRbeta CDR3 sequencing was done commercially, including PCR amplification with internal controls and bias correction. On the study's bioinformatics: Unique productive TCRbeta sequences were defined by CDR3 nucleotide sequence where primers matched, and otherwise by CDR3 amino acid sequence together with Vbeta and Jbeta genes. Donor-reactive sequences were defined as at least 5-fold expanded in CFSE-low cells versus unstimulated cells, with frequency of at least 0.01% in CFSE-low cells. Repertoire divergence was quantified by Jensen-Shannon divergence calculated from the top 100 TCRbeta sequences ranked by frequency. For samples with multiple sequencing runs, sorting error was corrected separately for each run before the runs were pooled. The table was pulled from immuneACCESS by TCRdb, which kept in-frame rearrangements only. Such tables lose some clones; where checked, under half of the loss comes from unresolved V genes, and the rest has no known cause. The V and J calls and clone size were taken over from that table, and D and trimming were inferred from the DNA. For this sample the table gives approximately 41,000 clones, of which nearly 97% were detected only once. The ten largest clonotypes hold 0.37% of the sample.

As to this clone: What this receptor recognizes is not known. Base qualities are not provided; no much larger clone lies one nucleotide away.

From cysteine to phenylalanine, the CDR3 is 14 amino acids long. CDR3 DNA only is kept here, 42 bases in frame from base 1. Based on the germline V gene, the CDR1 and CDR2 sequences are SGHTA and FQGTGA. Cut back by 5 bases and 1 base, the V and J ends lie 9 bases apart. Healthy control blood came either as purchased buffy coats or from healthy volunteers. Healthy control blood was processed to PBMCs with a Ficoll density gradient and then cryopreserved, whereas patient PBMCs were collected both before and after transplant. Study-wide findings and limitations: Although technical replication error seemed to be minimal, the question of biological reproducibility was not addressed directly. Expanding Tregs with activated donor B cells appeared to identify the most biologically relevant and donor-specific TCRbeta repertoire. Because only a small number of patients were included, the study had limitations, and the results will need to be validated in larger populations as well as under other immunosuppression protocols.

The chain uses TRBV7-3 and TRBJ2-1; a weak D assignment points to TRBD1 (5 bases agree). Sequenced material: Tregs from blood cultured with allogeneic cells. The source of this sequence is a human donor in good health. At the DNA level, the sequence is TGTGCCAGCAGCGCCGGACAATCCTACAATGAGCAGTTCTTC. This is translated as CASSAGQSYNEQFF.